Listed below are T cell receptor beta chains from one sample, sequenced in a study of cytomegalovirus exposure and HLA in healthy donors. TCRdb's table, derived via immunoSEQ multiplex PCR, lists solely in-frame clones and lacks some. The sample yields more than 60,000 clones, about four fifths seen once. The sequencing sample was made of PBMCs. The receptors here all came from a woman between 35 and 50 years old in good health and CMV-seropositive. Each CDR3 is given with its conserved first and last residue. The order of the fields is CDR3 DNA, CDR3 protein, V gene, D gene, clone size, J gene. The D gene is left open where the match is weak. Rows give clone size only sometimes, using once, few, many, or a class for an expanded clone.

TGTGCCGTGGGGGGGGTCTCTGAAGCTTTCTTT CAVGGVSEAFF TRBV30 NA NA TRBJ1-1
TGTGCCAGCAGTGACTCCAGGGGGCTTGATCAGCCCCAGCATTTT CASSDSRGLDQPQHF TRBV6-4 TRBD1 NA TRBJ1-5
TGCGCCAGCAGCGGCCGGGACAGCGGAATCTATAATTCACCCCTCCACTTT CASSGRDSGIYNSPLHF TRBV5-1 TRBD1 once TRBJ1-6
TGCGCCAGCAGCTTGAACAGTGAAGCTTTCTTT CASSLNSEAFF TRBV5-1 NA NA TRBJ1-1
TGTGCCAGCAGCGTAGTCGGTTTTACCGGGGAGCTGTTTTTT CASSVVGFTGELFF TRBV7-9 NA NA TRBJ2-2
TGTGCCAGCAGCCAGCCGGGACAACCCACCTACGAGCAGTACTTC CASSQPGQPTYEQYF TRBV7-2 NA NA TRBJ2-7
TGTGCCAGCAGCCTCACCTTGAGAGGCAATACGCAGTATTTT CASSLTLRGNTQYF TRBV7-2 NA NA TRBJ2-3
TGCGCCAGCAGCCACGATCGGGCAGGGGGCGGAGGGACTAATGAAAAACTGTTTTTT CASSHDRAGGGGTNEKLFF TRBV4-3 TRBD1 NA TRBJ1-4
TGCGCCAGCAGCGGCCGGACTAGCGGGGGGCCTTCCAACCAAGAGACCCAGTACTTC CASSGRTSGGPSNQETQYF TRBV5-1 TRBD2 NA TRBJ2-5
TGTGCCAGCAGCTTGGGGGGCCGACAAGAGACCCAGTACTTC CASSLGGRQETQYF TRBV5-4 NA NA TRBJ2-5
TGTGCCAGCAGTACCCAGGCTAGCGGGGTTCAAGAGACCCAGTACTTC CASSTQASGVQETQYF TRBV28 TRBD2 NA TRBJ2-5
TGTGCCAGCATCAAGGACAGGTGGGAGACCCAGTACTTC CASIKDRWETQYF TRBV7-2 TRBD1 NA TRBJ2-5
TGTGCCAGCAGCCTCGGACCATTGGAGGGCGAGCAGTACTTC CASSLGPLEGEQYF TRBV28 NA NA TRBJ2-7
TGTGCCAGCAGCTTGGGGGGGACAGGAGCCTATAATTCACCCCTCCACTTT CASSLGGTGAYNSPLHF TRBV5-6 TRBD1 NA TRBJ1-6
TGTGCCAGTAGTATGAGGGGGGGCCACAGAGGAAACACCATATATTTT CASSMRGGHRGNTIYF TRBV19 NA NA TRBJ1-3
TGTGCCAGTTTGGACAGGGGGGATTCACCCCTCCACTTT CASLDRGDSPLHF TRBV28 TRBD1 NA TRBJ1-6
TGCGCCAGCAGCTTTAGGGGTGCAAATGAAAAACTGTTTTTT CASSFRGANEKLFF TRBV5-1 NA NA TRBJ1-4
TGTGCCAGCAGCCCCGCCGAGGGGGCCAGCACAGATACGCAGTATTTT CASSPAEGASTDTQYF TRBV5-5 TRBD1 NA TRBJ2-3
TGTGCCAGCAGTTCACCGACTAGCGGTGCCCAAGAGACCCAGTACTTC CASSSPTSGAQETQYF TRBV28 TRBD2 few TRBJ2-5
TGCGCCAGCAGCCAAGCGTCCGGGGCGAACACCGGGGAGCTGTTTTTT CASSQASGANTGELFF TRBV4-1 NA few TRBJ2-2
TGTGCCAGCAGCGGGACAGTGAGCTCCTACGAGCAGTACTTC CASSGTVSSYEQYF TRBV9 NA few TRBJ2-7
TGTGCCAGCAGTTACTCTCGGGCAGGGGCCCTCTTTGGCTACACCTTC CASSYSRAGALFGYTF TRBV28 NA NA TRBJ1-2
TGTGCCAGCAGCCAAGGCCTAGCGGACACCGGGGAGCTGTTTTTT CASSQGLADTGELFF TRBV14 TRBD2 NA TRBJ2-2
TGTGCCAGCATCCCGGGGATCTACAATGAGCAGTTCTTC CASIPGIYNEQFF TRBV6-1 NA NA TRBJ2-1
TGTGCCAGCATCCCCAACCGGCAGGGCAACACTGAAGCTTTCTTT CASIPNRQGNTEAFF TRBV6-4 NA NA TRBJ1-1
TGTGCCAGCAGTTTACCAGGGAACACTGAAGCTTTCTTT CASSLPGNTEAFF TRBV28 NA NA TRBJ1-1
TGTGCCAGCAGGGGACTAGCGGGTCCCGGGCGGCAGTTCTTC CASRGLAGPGRQFF TRBV7-6 TRBD2 NA TRBJ2-1
TGTGCCAGCAGTCCCTCAGGACAGGGGGCGTTTACTGAAGCTTTCTTT CASSPSGQGAFTEAFF TRBV28 TRBD1 NA TRBJ1-1
TGTGCCAGCAGTCTCCAAAGGAGAGGGATGGGTCTGGGGGAGCAGTACTTC CASSLQRRGMGLGEQYF TRBV28 NA once TRBJ2-7
TGTGCCAGCAGTGACCCCGGACTGGGACAAGAGACCCAGTACTTC CASSDPGLGQETQYF TRBV6-1 NA NA TRBJ2-5
TGTGCCAGCAGTGAAGCGGGCAGGGGTTGTGGGAACACTGAAGCTTTCTTT CASSEAGRGCGNTEAFF TRBV2 NA NA TRBJ1-1
TGTGCCAGCAGCGAAGCGGGGGGCGGGACAGATACGCAGTATTTT CASSEAGGGTDTQYF TRBV28 TRBD2 NA TRBJ2-3
TGTGCCAGCAGTTCAACAGGGGGCGGAAGCTCCTACGAGCAGTACTTC CASSSTGGGSSYEQYF TRBV6-5 TRBD1 NA TRBJ2-7
TGCGCCAGCAGCCAAGGTCGACTGCTTTCCTACGAGCAGTACTTC CASSQGRLLSYEQYF TRBV4-3 NA NA TRBJ2-7
TGTGCCAGCAGTGAGGTTAGCGGGGGCCCAGATACGCAGTATTTT CASSEVSGGPDTQYF TRBV6-1 TRBD2 NA TRBJ2-3
TGTGCCAGCAGCGGGAGCTCCTATAATTCACCCCTCCACTTT CASSGSSYNSPLHF TRBV9 NA NA TRBJ1-6
TGCGCCAGCAGAAGGACAGGGGACGAGCAGTACTTC CASRRTGDEQYF TRBV5-1 TRBD1 NA TRBJ2-7
TGTGCCAGCAGTGACTCAAAGGGGGTTCAGCCCCAGCATTTT CASSDSKGVQPQHF TRBV6-4 NA NA TRBJ1-5
TGCGCCAGCAGGAAAACAGGGGTGGGTGAGCAGTTCTTC CASRKTGVGEQFF TRBV5-1 TRBD1 NA TRBJ2-1
TGTGCCAGCATACCGGGACAGGGAGGCCGGACTGAAGCTTTCTTT CASIPGQGGRTEAFF TRBV6-1 TRBD1 NA TRBJ1-1
TGTGCCAGCAGCAGTTCGGACAGGCCCCAAGAGACCCAGTACTTC CASSSSDRPQETQYF TRBV7-9 TRBD1 NA TRBJ2-5
TGCGCCAGCAGCCAAGGTCCCCTAGATACGGGAAAACTGTTTTTT CASSQGPLDTGKLFF TRBV4-3 NA NA TRBJ1-4
TGTGCCAGCAGCTCCCTACTAGCGGGGAAGGCAGATACGCAGTATTTT CASSSLLAGKADTQYF TRBV28 TRBD2 NA TRBJ2-3
TGTGCCAGCAACGCCGGGACAGTAAACACCATATATTTT CASNAGTVNTIYF TRBV7-2 TRBD1 NA TRBJ1-3
TGCGCCAGCAGTTATTCGGGACAGGACTACGAGCAGTACTTC CASSYSGQDYEQYF TRBV5-1 TRBD1 NA TRBJ2-7
TGTGCCAGCAGTTTCTGGGACAGAGCCTATGGCTACACCTTC CASSFWDRAYGYTF TRBV27 TRBD1 once TRBJ1-2
TGTGCCAGCAGACCGGGACAGGGGATTCCCCCCAGCTCCTATAATTCACCCCTCCACTTT CASRPGQGIPPSSYNSPLHF TRBV9 TRBD1 NA TRBJ1-6
TGTGCCAGCAGTTTACCAGGGGCCAACACAGATACGCAGTATTTT CASSLPGANTDTQYF TRBV27 NA once TRBJ2-3
TGTGCCAGCAGTGAGGGGACAGGGAGTCGACCCCAGCATTTT CASSEGTGSRPQHF TRBV2 TRBD1 NA TRBJ1-5
TGTGCCAGCAGCACGGGACAGGGAGACACTGAAGCTTTCTTT CASSTGQGDTEAFF TRBV11-3 TRBD1 NA TRBJ1-1
TGTGCCAGCAGCATGGGGACTAACGCGAACACCGGGGAGCTGTTTTTT CASSMGTNANTGELFF TRBV9 TRBD2 NA TRBJ2-2
TGTGCCAGCAGCCCAGGGGGCATGAACACTGAAGCTTTCTTT CASSPGGMNTEAFF TRBV28 TRBD1 NA TRBJ1-1
TGTGCCAGCAGCCCCCCTAGCCAGGCCTACGAGCAGTACTTC CASSPPSQAYEQYF TRBV7-2 NA NA TRBJ2-7
TGTGCCAGCAGCTCGGGACAGAATAATTCACCCCTCCACTTT CASSSGQNNSPLHF TRBV5-4 TRBD1 NA TRBJ1-6
TGCGCCAGCAGCCCTGAGGTCGGGGTCTATGAGCAGTTCTTC CASSPEVGVYEQFF TRBV4-1 NA NA TRBJ2-1
TGTGCCAGCAGCTTAGCGGGAGGTCGTTTAGAGACCCAGTACTTC CASSLAGGRLETQYF TRBV7-8 NA NA TRBJ2-5
TGTGCCAGCAGTTTTCAACAGGTGAGGAACACTGAAGCTTTCTTT CASSFQQVRNTEAFF TRBV6-5 NA few TRBJ1-1
TGTGCCAGTAGTATTGGACGGGATATCCAAGAGACCCAGTACTTC CASSIGRDIQETQYF TRBV19 NA NA TRBJ2-5
TGCGCCAGCATGGCAGGGGGTAGGTTAGAGTTCTCTGGGGCCAACGTCCTGACTTTC CASMAGGRLEFSGANVLTF TRBV23-1 TRBD1 NA TRBJ2-6
TGTGCCACCCCCCCTGCAGGAAACACTGAAGCTTTCTTT CATPPAGNTEAFF TRBV27 NA once TRBJ1-1